What follows are 11 T cell receptor beta chains derived from one specimen sequenced in a study of kidney transplant recipient with SARS-CoV-2 infection. In TCRdb, the reads were re-called with MiXCR into one record per CDR3 protein. The table lists some 220,000 distinct CDR3 sequences, 29% of them singletons, with 7% to 8% in the top ten. Source: a blood sample, taken at baseline and on day 111 from a kidney transplant recipient. Source of these receptors: a young adult male patient who had COVID-19 and was a kidney transplant recipient. Some T cells may have originated in the graft donor.

The chain recombines TRBV9 with TRBJ2-3, with 8 bases aligning to TRBD2. Per germline, CDR1 SGDLS and CDR2 YYNGEE. V lost 0 bases, J lost 2 bases, and 5 bases stayed unmatched. The CDR3 consists of 16 residues. The CDR3 is CASSVGLAGVTDTQYF. CDR3 nucleotide sequence: TGTGCCAGCAGCGTAGGGCTAGCGGGCGTCACAGATACGCAGTATTTT.

The sample holds a few counts of this clonotype. The chain employs TRBV19 and TRBJ2-6; no clear D gene. Trimming pared 3 bases from V and 2 bases from J, leaving 8 bases between. Germline V gives CDR1 LNHDA, CDR2 SQIVND (reference sequence). The CDR3 contains 15 residues. CDR3 in amino acids: CASSIGGAGANVLTF. The CDR3 DNA reads as TGTGCCAGTAGTATTGGTGGGGCTGGGGCCAACGTCCTGACTTTC.

This clonotype was detected many times. The chain carries TRBV7-9 and TRBJ2-7; TRBD1 matches at 10 bases. The ends lost 0 bases at V and 10 bases at J; junction bases unmatched: 3. The CDR3 has 13 residues. Germline loops: CDR1 SEHNR, CDR2 FQNEAQ (reference sequence). CDR3 in amino acids: CASSLAGQGVQYF. Written as DNA, the CDR3 is TGTGCCAGCAGCTTAGCCGGACAGGGGGTTCAGTACTTC.

Concerning this clonotype: A much larger clone lies a single base off, so this may be a read error. The chain joins TRBV14 to TRBJ1-5; 8 nucleotides match TRBD1. V lost 4 bases and J lost 6; bases outside the gene matches: 11. The CDR3 has 16 residues. The germline V gene has CDR1 SGHDN and CDR2 FVKESK. This CDR3 is CASSPRDRRISQPQHF. CDR3 coding DNA: TGTGCCAGCAGCCCGAGGGACAGGAGAATTAGTCAGCCCCAGCATTTT.

With respect to this clonotype: The germline gene is not matched at one end of the junction; a read error may be the cause. The rearrangement uses TRBV6-4 and TRBJ2-3; D call uncertain. Germline V gene data show CDR1 as MRHNA and CDR2 as SNTAGT. CDR3 length equals 14 residues. The CDR3 sequence: CASGEGLNTDTQYF. The CDR3 DNA reads as TGTGCCAGCGGTGAAGGGCTTAACACAGATACGCAGTATTTT.

This clonotype was detected ten times or more. The V call is TRBV19, the J call TRBJ1-5; D is ambiguous. The V and J ends lost 6 bases and 3 bases respectively, with 6 bases between them. Germline CDR1 is LNHDA and CDR2 is SQIVND (reference sequence). This CDR3 is 12 amino acids long. The chain's CDR3 is CASSLFNQPQHF. Written as DNA, the CDR3 is TGTGCCAGTAGCCTCTTCAATCAGCCCCAGCATTTT.

This clonotype has at least ten counts. The chain uses TRBV12-3 or TRBV12-4 and TRBJ1-5, with TRBD1 as a possible D gene (6 bases). The CDR3 runs to 15 residues. Trimming pared 3 bases from V and 1 base from J, leaving 10 bases between. This chain's CDR3 is CASSLAQGSNQPQHF. Here the CDR3 DNA reads TGTGCCAGCAGTTTGGCCCAGGGGAGCAATCAGCCCCAGCATTTT.

On this clonotype: This may stem from a read error, because a much larger clone lies one nucleotide away. This chain links TRBV4-1 with TRBJ1-6, with D possibly being TRBD1 (5 bases). Trimming left V 2 bases short and J 5 bases short, with 19 bases between. CDR1 is MGHRA, CDR2 YSYEKL, per germline. The CDR3 runs to 18 residues. The CDR3 is CASSQRGFTSIDNSPLHF. CDR3 nucleotides: TGCGCCAGCAGCCAACGGGGGTTTACCTCCATCGATAATTCACCCCTCCACTTT.

This clonotype was recorded once. This CDR3 fails to terminate in the conserved phenylalanine or tryptophan, so it likely reflects a read error. It is unclear where the CDR3 begins or ends on the DNA, so no DNA is shown, and the CDR3 is as TCRdb lists it. The chain combines TRBV10-1 with TRBJ2-7; TRBD1, the D gene given by the table, was not confirmed from the DNA. CDR1 is WNHNN, CDR2 SYGVQD, per germline (reference sequence). The CDR3 is made up of 19 amino acids, end residues included. The CDR3 is CASSIGGRSHKVGPTSRLS.

Concerning this clonotype itself: A much larger clone lies a single base off, so this may be a read error. This CDR3 is CASLYRYSGKTYGYTF. The CDR3 nucleotides are TGTGCCAGCTTATATCGGTACTCAGGAAAGACCTATGGCTACACCTTC. The gene calls are TRBV9 and TRBJ1-2, with D unresolved. Trimming took 7 bases from V and 4 from J, leaving 23 bases between them. Per germline, CDR1 SGDLS and CDR2 YYNGEE. The CDR3 loop spans 16 amino acids.

This clonotype was recorded at least ten times. The gene calls are TRBV6-4 and TRBJ2-7, with TRBD1 as a possible D gene (6 bases). Germline V CDR1 and CDR2: MRHNA, SNTAGT. The germline V and J ends were trimmed by 6 bases and 1 base, with 16 bases remaining between them. The CDR3 extends over 15 amino acids. For the CDR3, the DNA is TGTGCCAGCAGGACCAGGGGTCAGGAGTCCTACGAGCAGTACTTC. Its translation: CASRTRGQESYEQYF.